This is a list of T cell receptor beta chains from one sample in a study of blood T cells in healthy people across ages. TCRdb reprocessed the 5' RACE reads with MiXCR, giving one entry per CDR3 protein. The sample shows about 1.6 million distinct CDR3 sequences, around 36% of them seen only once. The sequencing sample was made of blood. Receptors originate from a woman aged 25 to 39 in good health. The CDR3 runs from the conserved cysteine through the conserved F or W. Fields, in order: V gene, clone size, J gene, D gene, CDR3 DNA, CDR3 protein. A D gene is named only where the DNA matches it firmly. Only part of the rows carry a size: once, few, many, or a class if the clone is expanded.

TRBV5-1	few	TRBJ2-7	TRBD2	TGCGCCAGCAGCTTAACCGGGGGGGGAAGTTCCTCCTACGAGCAGTACTTC	CASSLTGGGSSSYEQYF
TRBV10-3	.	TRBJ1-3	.	TGTGCCATCGGGGGTGTCCGCCCCGGGGGCTCTGGAAACACCATATATTTT	CAIGGVRPGGSGNTIYF
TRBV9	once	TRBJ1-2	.	TGTGTCAGCAGCGTCGCTTATGGGAGTCGCAACAACTATGGCTACACCTTC	CVSSVAYGSRNNYGYTF
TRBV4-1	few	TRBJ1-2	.	TGCGCCAGCAGCCAAGCCCCGAGGGGAGGCTATGGCTACACCTTC	CASSQAPRGGYGYTF
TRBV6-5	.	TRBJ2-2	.	TGTGCCAGCAGTTTTGTCTCCGGGGAGCTGTTTTTT	CASSFVSGELFF
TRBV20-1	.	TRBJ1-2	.	TGCAGTGCTGTTGAAACGACAGTCTATGGCTACACCTTC	CSAVETTVYGYTF
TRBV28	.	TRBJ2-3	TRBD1	TGTGCCAGCAGTTTATTGACAGGGGGCCGCACAGATACGCAGTATTTT	CASSLLTGGRTDTQYF
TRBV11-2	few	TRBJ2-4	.	TGTGCCAGCAGCTTAGTCACCGGGGCGGACAAAAACATTCAGTACTTC	CASSLVTGADKNIQYF
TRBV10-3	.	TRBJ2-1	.	TGTGCCACAAGACGGGACCTGGGCGACAATGAGCAGTTCTTC	CATRRDLGDNEQFF
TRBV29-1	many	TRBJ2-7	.	TGCAGCGTTGAATTAAGGACGGAGTCGGGCTACGAGCAGTACTTC	CSVELRTESGYEQYF
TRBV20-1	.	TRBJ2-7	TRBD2	TGCAGTGCTCCAGGAGCGGGAGGGGGGTCCTACGAGCAGTACTTC	CSAPGAGGGSYEQYF
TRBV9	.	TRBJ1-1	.	TGTGCCAGCAGCGTAGGAGGGACCATGAACACTGAAGCTTTCTTT	CASSVGGTMNTEAFF
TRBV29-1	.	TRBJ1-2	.	TGCAGCGTTCCCGGGGGGGATGGCGACTATGGCTACACCTTC	CSVPGGDGDYGYTF
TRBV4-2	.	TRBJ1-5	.	TGTGCCAGCAGCCAAGGGCCCCCCGGACGAGTCGAGCATCAGCCCCAGCATTTT	CASSQGPPGRVEHQPQHF
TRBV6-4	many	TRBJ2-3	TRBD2	TGTGCCAGCAGTGAACGGGGGGAAACAGATACGCAGTATTTT	CASSERGETDTQYF
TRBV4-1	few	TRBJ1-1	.	TGCGCCAGCAGCCAAGATCCAGGGCTGAATGAAGCTTTCTTT	CASSQDPGLNEAFF
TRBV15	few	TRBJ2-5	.	TGTGCCACCAGCAGGAGGACTCTAGAGACCCAGTACTTC	CATSRRTLETQYF
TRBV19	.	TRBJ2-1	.	TGTGCCAGTAGTATGCGGGAATACAATGAGCAGTTCTTC	CASSMREYNEQFF
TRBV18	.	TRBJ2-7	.	TGTGCCAGCTCACCAACAGGGCCACACTCCTACGAGCAGTACTTC	CASSPTGPHSYEQYF
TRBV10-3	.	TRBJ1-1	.	TGTGCCATCAACGCCCAGGGAATCGATACTGAAGCTTTCTTT	CAINAQGIDTEAFF
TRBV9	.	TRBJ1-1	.	TGTGCCAGCAGCGTAGTGTCCTGCACTGAAGCTTTCTTT	CASSVVSCTEAFF
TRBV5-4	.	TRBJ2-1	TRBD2	TGTGCCAGCAGCTCTACTAGCGGAGCAGCCTACAATGAGCAGTTCTTC	CASSSTSGAAYNEQFF
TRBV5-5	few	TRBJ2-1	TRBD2	TGTGCCAGCAGCATAGGGACTAGCGGGGCGAATGAGCAGTTCTTC	CASSIGTSGANEQFF
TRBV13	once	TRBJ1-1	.	TGTGCCAGCAGCGAAGGACAGAGCATGAACACTGAAGCTTTCTTT	CASSEGQSMNTEAFF
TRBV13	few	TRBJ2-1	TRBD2	TGTGCCAGCAGCCCCCCGAGACTAGCGGGCGCCTTTGAGCAGTTCTTC	CASSPPRLAGAFEQFF
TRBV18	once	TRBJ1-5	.	TGTGCCAGCTCGCCGACCCCGGGTAGGCCCCAGCATTTT	CASSPTPGRPQHF
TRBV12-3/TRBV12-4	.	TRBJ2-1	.	TGTGCCAGCAGTTTCATGGAGAACAATGAGCAGTTCTTC	CASSFMENNEQFF
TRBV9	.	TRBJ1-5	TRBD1	TGTGCCAGCAGCCCGCAGGGGGGGCCCGACGGAGGGCCCCAGCATTTT	CASSPQGGPDGGPQHF
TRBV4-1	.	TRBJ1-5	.	TGCGCCAGCAGCCAGCGTTCGGGAAACAATCAGCCCCAGCATTTT	CASSQRSGNNQPQHF
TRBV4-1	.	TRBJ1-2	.	TGCGCCAGCAGTCAAAACGCAGAGTATGGCTACACCTTC	CASSQNAEYGYTF